A selection of T cell receptor beta chains follows, all from one sample in a study of blood T cells in healthy people across ages. TCRdb fed the 5' RACE reads into MiXCR, producing one record per CDR3 protein. This sample yields approximately 810,000 distinct CDR3 sequences, of which about 37% are seen a single time; approximately 12% belongs to the top ten. The sequenced sample consisted of blood. The receptors here all came from a man between 18 and 35 years old in good health. Each CDR3 is given with its conserved first and last residue. D genes are given only for firm matches. A row's size may be missing; if present it is once, few, many or a size class.

j_call | d_call | clone_size | v_call | cdr3_nt | cdr3_aa
TRBJ1-5 | TRBD1 | . | TRBV5-1 | TGCGCCAGCAGCTTGGTACCGGGACAGGGCTTTAATCAGCCCCAGCATTTT | CASSLVPGQGFNQPQHF
TRBJ2-5 | . | . | TRBV25-1 | TGTGCCAGTACCACTTACAGAGAAGAGACCCAGTACTTC | CASTTYREETQYF
TRBJ2-1 | TRBD1 | . | TRBV5-8 | TGTGCCAGCAGCCCCGGGACAGACAGATACAATGAGCAGTTCTTC | CASSPGTDRYNEQFF
TRBJ2-6 | . | few | TRBV12-3/TRBV12-4 | TGTGCCAGCAGTTTAGGTAGCACCACTGGGGCCAACGTCCCGACTTTC | CASSLGSTTGANVPTF
TRBJ1-2 | . | few | TRBV6-5 | TGTGCCAGCAGCCTAACGTTAACAGGTGGCTACACCTTC | CASSLTLTGGYTF
TRBJ2-7 | . | few | TRBV14 | TGTGCCAGCAGCTCTCATAAACCAACCATTGAAGGTGTATACGAGCAGTACTTC | CASSSHKPTIEGVYEQYF
TRBJ1-1 | . | many | TRBV12-3/TRBV12-4 | TGTGCCAGCAGCCTCTTGACTGTTGCTGAAGCTTTCTTT | CASSLLTVAEAFF
TRBJ1-2 | TRBD1 | . | TRBV20-1 | TGCAGTGCTAGAGATGGGACAGGGCGCTATGGCTACACCTTC | CSARDGTGRYGYTF
TRBJ2-7 | . | . | TRBV9 | TGTGCCAGCAGCGTAGATCGGGGTAGCTCAGGTTTTATGCTCTACGAGCAGTACTTC | CASSVDRGSSGFMLYEQYF
TRBJ2-3 | TRBD2 | once | TRBV11-3 | TGTGCCAGCAGCCCCCGGGAGGGGGGCACAGATACGCAGTATTTT | CASSPREGGTDTQYF
TRBJ2-7 | TRBD1 | few | TRBV20-1 | TGCAGTGCTAGGTTCAGGGGCAGGGGGTACCGCGAGCAGTACTTC | CSARFRGRGYREQYF
TRBJ2-7 | . | . | TRBV5-6 | TGTGCCAGCAGCGCGAATAGTGTTGGAAGGTCTATTCTTTCGCAGTACTTC | CASSANSVGRSILSQYF
TRBJ1-4 | . | . | TRBV7-2 | TGTGCCAGCAGCTTAGTTCGCGCAACTAATGAAAAACTGTTTTTT | CASSLVRATNEKLFF
TRBJ2-1 | . | . | TRBV19 | TGTGCCAGTACCCCTAGCCAAGGGAAGGGTTACAATGAGCAGTTCTTC | CASTPSQGKGYNEQFF
TRBJ2-5 | . | . | TRBV5-1 | TGCACCAGCAGCCCGTCGGAGACGAAAGAGACCCAGTACTTC | CTSSPSETKETQYF
TRBJ2-4 | . | . | TRBV4-1 | TGCGCCAGCAGCCAATACGAGCAAAAAAACATTCAGTACTTC | CASSQYEQKNIQYF
TRBJ1-1 | . | . | TRBV14 | TGTGCCAGCAGCCAAGGCGTTTGGGGCAACACTGAAGCTTTCTTT | CASSQGVWGNTEAFF
TRBJ2-7 | . | . | TRBV2 | TGTGCCAGCAGTGGCAGCAGCGAGCAGTACTTC | CASSGSSEQYF
TRBJ2-2 | . | . | TRBV4-3 | TGCGCCAGCAGCCCGGTCACCGGGGAGCTGTTTTTT | CASSPVTGELFF
TRBJ2-1 | TRBD2 | . | TRBV4-3 | TGCGCCAGCAGCCAGATTAGCGGGGGAAATGAGCAGTTCTTC | CASSQISGGNEQFF
TRBJ2-4 | . | . | TRBV30 | TGTGCCTGGAGTGTATACAGTTCCTTAGCCAAAAACATTCAGTACTTC | CAWSVYSSLAKNIQYF
TRBJ2-7 | . | once | TRBV20-1 | TGCAGTGCTAGCTGGGTGGCAGTTTCCTACAATGAGCAGTACTTC | CSASWVAVSYNEQYF
TRBJ2-1 | . | . | TRBV3-1 | TGTGCCAGCAGCCACAGTCAAAAGGGCGGGGGCCTCGAACTATACAATGAGCAGTTCTTC | CASSHSQKGGGLELYNEQFF
TRBJ1-1 | . | many | TRBV10-3 | TGTGCCATCAGTGTCCCACGGGGTGAAGCTTTCTTT | CAISVPRGEAFF
TRBJ1-2 | . | . | TRBV5-1 | TGCGCCAGCAGCTTTACAGAAGGGGAAAAGGACTATGGCTACACCTTC | CASSFTEGEKDYGYTF
TRBJ2-7 | . | few | TRBV5-1 | TGCGCCAGCAGCTGGGCAGGGGACTACGAGCAGTACTTC | CASSWAGDYEQYF
TRBJ2-5 | . | few | TRBV4-3 | TGCGCCAGCAGCCAAGGCTCTCTCTTTAGCGGAATCCAAGAGACCCAGTACTTC | CASSQGSLFSGIQETQYF
TRBJ2-7 | . | . | TRBV5-1 | TGCGCCAGCGGCCTACAGGGTCATAGGGGTAACTACGAGCAGTACTTC | CASGLQGHRGNYEQYF
TRBJ1-1 | . | . | TRBV6-1 | TGTGCCAGCAACGGGGTCAGAAGCCGGGACCTTAGGGGGACTGAGAACACTGAAGCTTTCTTT | CASNGVRSRDLRGTENTEAFF
TRBJ2-1 | . | . | TRBV7-2 | TGTGCCAGCAGCTTAGGGGGGCCTCGGGAGCAGTTCTTC | CASSLGGPREQFF
TRBJ2-3 | . | . | TRBV20-1 | TGCAGCGGGACCGCTAGAGCCGTGGGGAGCACAGATACGCAGTATTTT | CSGTARAVGSTDTQYF
TRBJ2-1 | . | many | TRBV4-3 | TGCGCCAGCAGCCAAGATCTGGGCGGGGGCCGCAGCTCCTACAATGAGCAGTTCTTC | CASSQDLGGGRSSYNEQFF
TRBJ1-1 | . | few | TRBV4-3 | TGCGCCAGCAGCCAAGGCCAGGACAGATTGGGCACTGAAGCTTTCTTT | CASSQGQDRLGTEAFF
TRBJ2-7 | . | . | TRBV13 | TGTGCCAGCAGCCCAGACGGGACACATGTCTACAATGAGCAGTACTTC | CASSPDGTHVYNEQYF
TRBJ1-2 | TRBD1 | . | TRBV7-2 | TGTGCCAGCAGCTTAGACAGGGGGCCTCGTGGCTACACCTTC | CASSLDRGPRGYTF
TRBJ2-1 | . | few | TRBV9 | TGTGCCAGCAGCGTTAGGGAGAGCTCCTACAATGAGCAGTTCTTC | CASSVRESSYNEQFF
TRBJ2-1 | TRBD2 | many | TRBV7-2 | TGTGCCAGCAGCTTGGTAGCGGGGGACCCCTACAATGAGCAGTTCTTC | CASSLVAGDPYNEQFF
TRBJ1-5 | . | few | TRBV15 | TGTGCCACCGGGGAGACAGGGCCCCAGCATTTT | CATGETGPQHF
TRBJ2-7 | . | . | TRBV20-1 | TGCAGTGCTCGAACCGACAGGGAGGCCGAGCAGTACTTC | CSARTDREAEQYF
TRBJ2-1 | TRBD1 | . | TRBV25-1 | TGTGCCAGCAGTGAACCGGGGACAGGTTACAATGAGCAGTTCTTC | CASSEPGTGYNEQFF
TRBJ2-3 | . | few | TRBV4-1 | TGCGCCAGCAGCCCGGAACGGGGGGCCATGGCAGATACGCAGTATTTT | CASSPERGAMADTQYF
TRBJ2-5 | TRBD2 | . | TRBV6-5 | TGTGCCAGCAAGCAGACTAGCGGGGTTCAAGAGACCCAGTACTTC | CASKQTSGVQETQYF
TRBJ1-1 | TRBD1 | . | TRBV6-1 | TGTGCCAGCGGGGACAGTCGGGACACTAAAGCTTTCTTT | CASGDSRDTKAFF
TRBJ1-5 | . | . | TRBV20-1 | TGCAGTGCTAGAGATGGACAGAATAGCAATCAGCCCCAGCATTTT | CSARDGQNSNQPQHF
TRBJ2-1 | . | many | TRBV15 | TGTGCCACCAGCAATGGGGGAAGCTCCTACAATGAGCAGTTCTTC | CATSNGGSSYNEQFF
TRBJ2-2 | . | . | TRBV14 | TGTGCCAGCAGCAGAGACAGGTTCACCGGGGAGCTGTTTTTT | CASSRDRFTGELFF
TRBJ2-1 | TRBD1 | . | TRBV5-1 | TGCGCCAGCGTCCAATCCGGGACAGGGTCTTACAATGAGCAGTTCTTC | CASVQSGTGSYNEQFF
TRBJ1-2 | TRBD1 | few | TRBV20-1 | TGCAGTGCTAGCCCCGGGGCAGGGGGTGGCTATGGCTACACCTTC | CSASPGAGGGYGYTF
TRBJ1-1 | TRBD1 | . | TRBV20-1 | TGCAGTGCTAGATCAGGGGACAGGAACGCTGAAGCTTTCTTT | CSARSGDRNAEAFF
TRBJ2-7 | . | few | TRBV10-3 | TGTGCCATCAGCGAACGGGATTCCTACGAGCAGTACTTC | CAISERDSYEQYF
TRBJ2-4 | . | . | TRBV3-1 | TGTGCCAGCAGCCAATCCGAGAACATTCAGTACTTC | CASSQSENIQYF
TRBJ2-7 | . | . | TRBV13 | TGTGCCAGCAGTTCCCCGGCTAGGACCGGCTACGAGCAGCACTTC | CASSSPARTGYEQHF
TRBJ2-1 | . | many | TRBV29-1 | TGCAGCGGGGCCTTTCGGGGTAGGATAAATGAGCAGTTCTTC | CSGAFRGRINEQFF
TRBJ1-5 | . | . | TRBV12-3/TRBV12-4 | TGTGCCAGCGGTTCCGCTGACGGAGGGGTCCAGCCCCAGCATTTT | CASGSADGGVQPQHF
TRBJ2-2 | TRBD1 | . | TRBV20-1 | TGCAGTGCTAGGGCTACAGGGGGGAAGGCCGGGGAGCTGTTTTTT | CSARATGGKAGELFF